Listed below are T cell receptor beta chains from one sample, sequenced in a study of shared clonotypes between healthy human individuals. Measured with immunoSEQ multiplex PCR; TCRdb has only the in-frame clones, and not every one. This table holds a few million clones, approximately 94% found once. The sequencing input was naive CD4+ T cells sorted from blood. The receptors shown here come from a man aged 18 to 30 in good health. The CDR3 runs from the conserved cysteine through the conserved F or W. D genes are given only for firm matches. Only part of the rows carry a size: once, few, many, or a class if the clone is expanded.

J gene | clone size | D gene | V gene | CDR3 protein | CDR3 DNA
TRBJ2-7 | NA | TRBD1 | TRBV5-8 | CASSSGQGVSYEQYF | TGTGCCAGCAGCTCGGGACAGGGGGTCTCCTACGAGCAGTACTTC
TRBJ2-1 | NA | TRBD2 | TRBV11-3 | CASSLGGRKGNEQFF | TGTGCCAGCAGCTTAGGCGGGAGAAAGGGCAATGAGCAGTTCTTC
TRBJ1-1 | NA | NA | TRBV5-1 | CASSLDRGTEAFF | TGCGCCAGCAGCTTGGATAGGGGCACTGAAGCTTTCTTT
TRBJ1-6 | NA | NA | TRBV18 | CASSPLAGQSSYNSPLHF | TGTGCCAGCTCACCTTTGGCAGGACAGAGCTCCTATAATTCACCCCTCCACTTT
TRBJ2-5 | NA | NA | TRBV6-1 | CASSVGRSYQETQYF | TGTGCCAGCAGTGTGGGCAGGTCGTACCAAGAGACCCAGTACTTC
TRBJ1-2 | NA | TRBD1 | TRBV5-1 | CASSSARQGAEGYTF | TGCGCCAGCAGCTCCGCTCGACAGGGGGCGGAGGGCTACACCTTC
TRBJ2-5 | NA | NA | TRBV12-2 | CASRFHRTLRGETQYF | TGTGCAAGTCGCTTCCACCGGACTCTAAGAGGGGAGACCCAGTACTTC
TRBJ1-1 | few | NA | TRBV18 | CASSLNSGDTEAFF | TGTGCCAGCTCTCTTAACAGCGGGGACACTGAAGCTTTCTTT
TRBJ1-1 | NA | NA | TRBV7-7 | CASSAGTNTEAFF | TGTGCTAGCAGCGCCGGGACGAACACTGAAGCTTTCTTT
TRBJ2-6 | NA | TRBD1 | TRBV19 | CASSRGSFGANVLTF | TGTGCCAGTTCCAGGGGGAGCTTTGGGGCCAACGTCCTGACTTTC
TRBJ2-7 | NA | NA | TRBV14 | CASSQAGLRWNEQYF | TGTGCCAGCAGCCAAGCGGGACTGCGTTGGAACGAGCAGTACTTC
TRBJ2-3 | NA | NA | TRBV11-2 | CASSIFRGGGGTDTQYF | TGTGCCAGCAGCATCTTCAGAGGGGGAGGTGGCACAGATACGCAGTATTTT
TRBJ1-5 | NA | NA | TRBV6-1 | CASKGGNQPQHF | TGTGCCAGCAAGGGGGGCAATCAGCCCCAGCATTTT
TRBJ2-1 | once | TRBD2 | TRBV7-8 | CASSQAGGSSYNEQFF | TGTGCCAGCAGCCAAGCGGGGGGGAGCTCCTACAATGAGCAGTTCTTC
TRBJ2-7 | NA | NA | TRBV10-3 | CAISGTTSYEQYF | TGTGCCATCAGTGGGACTACCTCCTACGAGCAGTACTTC
TRBJ2-2 | NA | NA | TRBV10-3 | CAITSDSVGGELFF | TGTGCCATCACCTCGGACAGTGTGGGCGGGGAGCTGTTTTTT
TRBJ1-1 | NA | NA | TRBV5-1 | CASSLVSGIRAEAFF | TGCGCCAGCAGCTTGGTCTCGGGGATCAGGGCTGAAGCTTTCTTT
TRBJ2-3 | NA | NA | TRBV18 | CASSPASLADTQYF | TGTGCCAGCTCACCTGCCAGCCTCGCAGATACGCAGTATTTT
TRBJ1-1 | NA | NA | TRBV7-9 | CASSLYSSADSGAFF | TGTGCCAGCAGCTTATACTCGTCTGCCGACAGTGGAGCTTTCTTT
TRBJ1-2 | NA | TRBD1 | TRBV9 | CASSVETGGTFNYGYTF | TGTGCCAGCAGCGTAGAAACAGGGGGAACCTTTAACTATGGCTACACCTTC
TRBJ1-2 | NA | TRBD1 | TRBV10-2 | CASSGQGGGYTF | TGCGCCAGCAGTGGACAGGGAGGTGGCTACACCTTC
TRBJ2-3 | NA | TRBD2 | TRBV5-4 | CASSLTSGNTDTQYF | TGTGCCAGCAGCTTAACTAGCGGGAACACAGATACGCAGTATTTT
TRBJ2-5 | NA | TRBD2 | TRBV9 | CASSVGLAGDTETQYF | TGTGCCAGCAGCGTTGGACTAGCGGGGGATACGGAGACCCAGTACTTC